This T cell receptor (beta chain) emerged from a study of post-analysis software for immune sequencing data. The overall study: Disease trajectories encompassed relapsing-remitting, secondary progressive and progressive-relapsing multiple sclerosis.

Comments on this clonotype: Its antigen is not identified.

Study-wide results and limits: Patients with multiple sclerosis recorded significantly lower normalized Chao1 diversity than controls, the study found. Under F measure analysis, samples from one preparation batch co-clustered strongly.

Incorporated into the TCR beta cDNA libraries were unique molecular identifiers, which served to reduce PCR and sequencing biases. Researchers reported around 510,000 cDNA molecules coming from about 0.98 to 11 million T cells. TCRdb re-derived calls from the PCR reads in MiXCR, one entry per CDR3 protein. The sample includes 650,000 to 850,000 distinct CDR3 sequences, about 45% seen only once; the top ten take around 4.7%. Input material: blood. The source is a girl between 10 and 17 years old with multiple sclerosis.

The CDR3 DNA reads TGCGCCAGCGCCCCCCGCGAAGGGGACACTGAAGCTTTCTTT. Protein product: CASAPREGDTEAFF. The gene calls are TRBV5-1 and TRBJ1-1; maybe TRBD1 (5 bases). CDR1 and CDR2 from the germline V gene are SGHRS and YFSETQ. CDR3 length: 14 amino acids. Deletions cut 7 bases from V and 3 bases from J, with 16 bases between.